Reported below is one T cell receptor beta chain. The antigen is unknown. This entry comes from a study of T-cell memory formation after mild COVID-19. As for the study in general: For the most part, TCR clusters were specific to one donor.

Germline V gene sequence: CDR1 LGHNA, CDR2 YSLEER. This CDR3 comprises 15 residues. The V gene lost 1 base and the J gene lost 12 bases, with 16 bases spanning the gap. Study-wide points: CD4+ contracting clones were found mainly in CM and EM, and CD8+ ones in EMRA.

TCRdb recomputed calls from the 5' RACE reads with MiXCR, one row per CDR3 protein. The sample holds under 350,000 distinct CDR3 sequences, roughly 16% seen once. The rearrangement links TRBV4-3 to TRBJ1-6; D is unresolved. This sequence was found in a man younger than 35 who had mild COVID-19 (a few samples of this study predate the infection). Cell type and time point are not known. The sequenced sample was PBMCs or a T cell subset sorted from them (not recorded which). The CDR3 sequence is CASSQGPSRREPLHF. CDR3 in DNA: TGCGCCAGCAGCCAAGGGCCGTCCCGAAGAGAACCCCTCCACTTT.